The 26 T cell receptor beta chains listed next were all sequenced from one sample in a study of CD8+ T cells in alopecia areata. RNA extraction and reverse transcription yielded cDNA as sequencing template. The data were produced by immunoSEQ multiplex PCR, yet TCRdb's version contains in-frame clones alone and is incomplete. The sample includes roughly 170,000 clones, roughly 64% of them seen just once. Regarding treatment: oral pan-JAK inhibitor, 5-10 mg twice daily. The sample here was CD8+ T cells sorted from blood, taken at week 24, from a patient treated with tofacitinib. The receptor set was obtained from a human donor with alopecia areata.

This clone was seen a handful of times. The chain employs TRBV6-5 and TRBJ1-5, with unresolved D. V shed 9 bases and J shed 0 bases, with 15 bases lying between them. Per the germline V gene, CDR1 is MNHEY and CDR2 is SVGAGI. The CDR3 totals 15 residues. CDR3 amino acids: CASMPVRYSNQPQHF. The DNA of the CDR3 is TGTGCCAGTATGCCAGTGCGGTATAGCAATCAGCCCCAGCATTTT.

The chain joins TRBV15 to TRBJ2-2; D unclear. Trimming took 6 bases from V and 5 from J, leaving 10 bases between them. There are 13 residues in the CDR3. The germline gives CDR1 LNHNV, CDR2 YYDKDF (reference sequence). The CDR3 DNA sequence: TGTGCCACCAGAGGTCTAGGGACCGGGGAGCTGTTTTTT. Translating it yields CATRGLGTGELFF.

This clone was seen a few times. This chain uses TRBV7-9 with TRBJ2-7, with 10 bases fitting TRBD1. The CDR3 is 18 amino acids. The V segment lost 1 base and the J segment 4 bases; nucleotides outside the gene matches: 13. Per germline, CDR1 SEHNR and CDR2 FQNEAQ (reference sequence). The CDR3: CASSLDKPRDRGPYEQYF. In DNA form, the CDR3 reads TGTGCCAGCAGCTTAGACAAGCCCCGGGACAGGGGACCTTACGAGCAGTACTTC.

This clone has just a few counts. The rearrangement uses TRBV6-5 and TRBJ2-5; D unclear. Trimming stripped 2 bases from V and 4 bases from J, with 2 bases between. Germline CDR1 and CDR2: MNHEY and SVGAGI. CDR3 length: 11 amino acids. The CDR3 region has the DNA TGTGCCAGCAGTTACGCAGAGACCCAGTACTTC. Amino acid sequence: CASSYAETQYF.

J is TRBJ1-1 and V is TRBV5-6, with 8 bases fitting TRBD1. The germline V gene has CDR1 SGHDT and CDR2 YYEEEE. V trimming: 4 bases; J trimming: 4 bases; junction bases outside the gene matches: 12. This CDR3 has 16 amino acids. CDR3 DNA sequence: TGTGCCAGCAGCCTTCAGGGGGCCGTCCTGTCCACTGAAGCTTTCTTT. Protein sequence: CASSLQGAVLSTEAFF.

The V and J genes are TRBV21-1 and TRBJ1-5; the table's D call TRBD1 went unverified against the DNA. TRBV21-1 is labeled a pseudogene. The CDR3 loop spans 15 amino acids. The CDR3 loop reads CASSRRGRSNQPQHF. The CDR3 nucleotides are TGTGCCAGCAGTCGCAGGGGGCGTAGCAATCAGCCCCAGCATTTT.

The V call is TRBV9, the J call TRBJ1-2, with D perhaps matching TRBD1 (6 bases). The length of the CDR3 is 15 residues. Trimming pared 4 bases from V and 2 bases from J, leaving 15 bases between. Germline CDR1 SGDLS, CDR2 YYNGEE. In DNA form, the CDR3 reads TGTGCCAGCAGCCCGACGGTCGGGACAAACTATGGCTACACCTTC. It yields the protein CASSPTVGTNYGYTF.

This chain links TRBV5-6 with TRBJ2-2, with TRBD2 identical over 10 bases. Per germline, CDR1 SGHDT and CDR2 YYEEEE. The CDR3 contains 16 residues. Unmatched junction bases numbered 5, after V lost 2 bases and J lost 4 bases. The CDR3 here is CASSFPSGGFTGELFF. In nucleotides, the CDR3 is TGTGCCAGCAGCTTTCCTAGCGGGGGTTTCACCGGGGAGCTGTTTTTT.

The CDR3 sequence is CASSLLPDSYNEQFF. The CDR3 DNA is TGTGCCAGCAGCTTACTGCCAGATTCCTACAATGAGCAGTTCTTC. This rearrangement joins TRBV7-9 to TRBJ2-1, with D hard to call. The CDR3 runs 15 residues. V lost 2 bases, J lost 1 base, and 9 bases lay in between. Germline assignment: CDR1 SEHNR and CDR2 FQNEAQ (reference sequence).

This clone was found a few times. This CDR3 reads CASSLRQGTGELFF. The CDR3 region has the DNA TGTGCCAGCAGTTTACGCCAGGGCACCGGGGAGCTGTTTTTT. The V call is TRBV27, the J call TRBJ2-2, with D perhaps matching TRBD1 (5 bases). Trimming left V 2 bases short and J 4 bases short, with 8 bases between. Germline V gene data show CDR1 as MNHEY and CDR2 as SMNVEV (reference sequence). This CDR3 contains 14 residues.

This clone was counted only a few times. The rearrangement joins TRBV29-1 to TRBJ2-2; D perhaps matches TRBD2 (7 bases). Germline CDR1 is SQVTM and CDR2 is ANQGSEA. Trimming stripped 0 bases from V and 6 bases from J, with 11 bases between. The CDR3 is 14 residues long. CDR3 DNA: TGCAGCGTTGAAGAGGCGGGGGCCCCCGGGGAGCTGTTTTTT. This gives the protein CSVEEAGAPGELFF.

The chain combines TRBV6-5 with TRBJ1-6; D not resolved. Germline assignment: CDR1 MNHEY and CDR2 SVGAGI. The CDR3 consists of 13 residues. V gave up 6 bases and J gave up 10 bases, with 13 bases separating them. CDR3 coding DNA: TGTGCCAGCAGCACGGCCGGCGGGTCACCCCTCCACTTT. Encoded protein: CASSTAGGSPLHF.

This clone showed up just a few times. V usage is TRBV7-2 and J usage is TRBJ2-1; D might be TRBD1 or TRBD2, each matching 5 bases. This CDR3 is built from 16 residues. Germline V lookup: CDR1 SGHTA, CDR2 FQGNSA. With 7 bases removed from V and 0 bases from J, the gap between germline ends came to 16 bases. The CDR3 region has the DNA TGTGCCAGCACCCTCACTTGGGACCGCTCCTACAATGAGCAGTTCTTC. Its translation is CASTLTWDRSYNEQFF.

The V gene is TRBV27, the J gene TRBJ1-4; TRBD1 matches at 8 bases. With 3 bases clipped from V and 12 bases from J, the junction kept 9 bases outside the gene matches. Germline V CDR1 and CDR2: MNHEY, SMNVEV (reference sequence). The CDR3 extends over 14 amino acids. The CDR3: CASSLGTGRLELFF. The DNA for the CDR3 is TGTGCCAGCAGTTTGGGGACAGGCCGACTGGAACTGTTTTTT.

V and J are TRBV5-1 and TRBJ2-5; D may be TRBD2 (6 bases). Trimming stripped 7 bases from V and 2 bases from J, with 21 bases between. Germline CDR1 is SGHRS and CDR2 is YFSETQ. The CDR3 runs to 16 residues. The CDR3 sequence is CASLGRGDDPQETQYF. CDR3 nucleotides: TGCGCCAGCTTGGGGCGGGGAGACGACCCTCAAGAGACCCAGTACTTC.

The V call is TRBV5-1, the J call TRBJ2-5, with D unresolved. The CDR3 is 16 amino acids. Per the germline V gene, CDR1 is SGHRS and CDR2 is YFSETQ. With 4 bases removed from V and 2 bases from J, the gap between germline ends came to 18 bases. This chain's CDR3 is CASSQRASRRQETQYF. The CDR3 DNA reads TGCGCCAGCAGCCAAAGGGCCTCGAGGAGACAAGAGACCCAGTACTTC.

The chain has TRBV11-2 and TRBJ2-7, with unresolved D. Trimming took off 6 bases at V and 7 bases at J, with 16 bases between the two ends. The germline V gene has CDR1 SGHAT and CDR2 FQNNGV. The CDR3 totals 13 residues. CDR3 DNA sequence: TGTGCCAGCAGTTCAGACATTCGTGGAGAGCAGTACTTC. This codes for CASSSDIRGEQYF.

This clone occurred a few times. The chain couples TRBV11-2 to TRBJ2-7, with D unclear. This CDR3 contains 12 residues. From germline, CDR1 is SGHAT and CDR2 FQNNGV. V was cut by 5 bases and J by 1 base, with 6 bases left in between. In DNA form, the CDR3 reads TGTGCCAGCAGCCGAGAGTCCTACGAGCAGTACTTC. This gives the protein CASSRESYEQYF.

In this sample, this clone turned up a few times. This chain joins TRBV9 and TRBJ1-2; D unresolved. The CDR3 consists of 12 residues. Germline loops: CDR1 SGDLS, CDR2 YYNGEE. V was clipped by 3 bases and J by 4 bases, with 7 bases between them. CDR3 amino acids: CASSDGFYGYTF. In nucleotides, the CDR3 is TGTGCCAGCAGCGACGGGTTCTATGGCTACACCTTC.

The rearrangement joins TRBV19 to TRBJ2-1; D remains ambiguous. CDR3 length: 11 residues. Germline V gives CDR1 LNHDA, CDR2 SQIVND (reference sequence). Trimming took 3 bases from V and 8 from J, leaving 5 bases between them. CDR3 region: CASSIGDEQFF. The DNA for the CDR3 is TGTGCCAGTAGTATTGGGGATGAGCAGTTCTTC. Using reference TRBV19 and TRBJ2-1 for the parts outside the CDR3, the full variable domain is DGGITQSPKYLFRKEGQNVTLSCEQNLNHDAMYWYRQDPGQGLRLIYYSQIVNDFQKGDIAEGYSVSREKKESFPLTVTSAQKNPTAFYLCASSIGDEQFFGPGTRLTVL.

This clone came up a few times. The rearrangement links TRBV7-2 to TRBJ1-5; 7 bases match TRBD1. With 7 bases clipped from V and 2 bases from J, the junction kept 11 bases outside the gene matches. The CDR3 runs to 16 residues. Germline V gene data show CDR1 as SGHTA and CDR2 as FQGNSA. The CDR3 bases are TGTGCCAGCACCTTTCCTCGACAGGGAGGCAATCAGCCCCAGCATTTT. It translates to CASTFPRQGGNQPQHF.

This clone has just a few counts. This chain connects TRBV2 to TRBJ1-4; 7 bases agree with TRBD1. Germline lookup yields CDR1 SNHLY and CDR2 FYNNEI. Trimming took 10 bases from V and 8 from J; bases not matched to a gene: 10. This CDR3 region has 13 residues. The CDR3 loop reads CANSQGGREKLFF. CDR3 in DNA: TGTGCCAACAGCCAGGGGGGACGAGAAAAACTGTTTTTT.

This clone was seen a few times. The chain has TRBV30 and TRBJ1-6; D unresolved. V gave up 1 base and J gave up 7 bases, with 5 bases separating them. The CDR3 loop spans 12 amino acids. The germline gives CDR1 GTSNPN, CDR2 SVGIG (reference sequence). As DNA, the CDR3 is TGTGCCTGGAGTGCCGACAATTCACCCCTCCACTTT. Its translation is CAWSADNSPLHF.

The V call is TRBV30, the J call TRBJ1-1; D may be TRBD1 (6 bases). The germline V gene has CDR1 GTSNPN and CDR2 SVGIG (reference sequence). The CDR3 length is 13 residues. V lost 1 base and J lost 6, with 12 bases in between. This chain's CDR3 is CAWSAIWTAEAFF. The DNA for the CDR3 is TGTGCCTGGAGTGCGATTTGGACAGCTGAAGCTTTCTTT.

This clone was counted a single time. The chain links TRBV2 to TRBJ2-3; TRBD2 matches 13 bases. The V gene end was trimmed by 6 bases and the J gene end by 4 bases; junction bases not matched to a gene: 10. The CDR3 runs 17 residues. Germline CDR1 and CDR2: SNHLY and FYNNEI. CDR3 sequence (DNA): TGTGCCAGCAGGAAGACTAGCGGGAGGACTTCAGCAGATACGCAGTATTTT. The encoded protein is CASRKTSGRTSADTQYF.

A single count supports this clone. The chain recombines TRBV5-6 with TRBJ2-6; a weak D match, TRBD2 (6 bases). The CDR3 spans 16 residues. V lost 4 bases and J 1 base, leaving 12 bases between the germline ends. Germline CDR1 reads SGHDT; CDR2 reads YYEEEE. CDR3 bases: TGTGCCAGCAGCCAACCGGAGGGTTCTGGGGCCAACGTCCTGACTTTC. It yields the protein CASSQPEGSGANVLTF.